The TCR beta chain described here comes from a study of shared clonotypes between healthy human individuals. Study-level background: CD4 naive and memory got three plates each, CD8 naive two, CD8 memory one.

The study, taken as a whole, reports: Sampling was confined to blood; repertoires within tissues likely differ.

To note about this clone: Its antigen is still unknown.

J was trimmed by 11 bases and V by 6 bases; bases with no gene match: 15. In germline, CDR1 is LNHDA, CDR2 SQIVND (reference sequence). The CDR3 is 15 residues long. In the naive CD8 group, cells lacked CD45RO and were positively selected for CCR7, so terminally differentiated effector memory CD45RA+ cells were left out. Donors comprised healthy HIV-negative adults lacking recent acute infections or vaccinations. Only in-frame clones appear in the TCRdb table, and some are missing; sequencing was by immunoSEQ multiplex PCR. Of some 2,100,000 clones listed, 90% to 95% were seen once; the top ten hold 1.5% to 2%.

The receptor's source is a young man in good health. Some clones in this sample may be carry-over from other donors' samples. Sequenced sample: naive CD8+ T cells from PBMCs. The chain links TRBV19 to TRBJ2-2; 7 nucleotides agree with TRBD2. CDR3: CASSFFLAAGSELFF. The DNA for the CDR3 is TGTGCCAGTAGCTTTTTTCTAGCGGCAGGGAGCGAGCTGTTTTTT.